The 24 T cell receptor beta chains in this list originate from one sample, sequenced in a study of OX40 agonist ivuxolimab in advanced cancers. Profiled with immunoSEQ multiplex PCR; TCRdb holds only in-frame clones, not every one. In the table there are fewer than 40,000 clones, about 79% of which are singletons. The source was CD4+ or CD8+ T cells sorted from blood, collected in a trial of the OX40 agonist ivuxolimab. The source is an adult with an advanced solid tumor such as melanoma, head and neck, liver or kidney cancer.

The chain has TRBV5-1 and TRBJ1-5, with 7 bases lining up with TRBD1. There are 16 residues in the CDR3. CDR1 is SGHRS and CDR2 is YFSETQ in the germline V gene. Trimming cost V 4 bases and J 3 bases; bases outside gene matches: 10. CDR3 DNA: TGCGCCAGCAGCCTCGGGACAGCCAGCTCCAATCAGCCCCAGCATTTT. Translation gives CASSLGTASSNQPQHF.

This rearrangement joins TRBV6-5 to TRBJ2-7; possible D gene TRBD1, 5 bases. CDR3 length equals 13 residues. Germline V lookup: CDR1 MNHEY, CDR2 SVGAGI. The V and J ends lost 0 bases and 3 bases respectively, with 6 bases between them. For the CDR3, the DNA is TGTGCCAGCAGTTACTCGGACAACTACGAGCAGTACGTC. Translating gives CASSYSDNYEQYV.

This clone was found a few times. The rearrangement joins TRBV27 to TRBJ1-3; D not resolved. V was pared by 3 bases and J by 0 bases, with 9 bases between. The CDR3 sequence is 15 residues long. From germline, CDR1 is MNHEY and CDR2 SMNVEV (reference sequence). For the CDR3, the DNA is TGTGCCAGCAGTTTGACTGTGAGCTCTGGAAACACCATATATTTT. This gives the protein CASSLTVSSGNTIYF.

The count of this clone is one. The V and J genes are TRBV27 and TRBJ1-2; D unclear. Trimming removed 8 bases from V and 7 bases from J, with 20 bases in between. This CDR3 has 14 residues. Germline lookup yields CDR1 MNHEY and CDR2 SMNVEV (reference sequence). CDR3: CASSSGRTLGGYTF. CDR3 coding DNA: TGTGCCAGCTCCTCCGGACGGACCTTGGGTGGCTACACCTTC.

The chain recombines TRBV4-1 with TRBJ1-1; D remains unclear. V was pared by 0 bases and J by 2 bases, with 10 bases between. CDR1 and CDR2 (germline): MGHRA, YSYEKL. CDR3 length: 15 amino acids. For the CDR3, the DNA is TGCGCCAGCAGCCAAGACAGGAATGGTAACACTGAAGCTTTCTTT. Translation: CASSQDRNGNTEAFF.

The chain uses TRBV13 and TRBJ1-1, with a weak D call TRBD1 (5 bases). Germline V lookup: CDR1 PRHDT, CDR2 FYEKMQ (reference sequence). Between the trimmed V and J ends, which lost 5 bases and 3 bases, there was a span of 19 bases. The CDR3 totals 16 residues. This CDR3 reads CASSQRQGGAYTEAFF. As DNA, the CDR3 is TGTGCCAGCAGCCAACGTCAGGGTGGCGCGTACACTGAAGCTTTCTTT.

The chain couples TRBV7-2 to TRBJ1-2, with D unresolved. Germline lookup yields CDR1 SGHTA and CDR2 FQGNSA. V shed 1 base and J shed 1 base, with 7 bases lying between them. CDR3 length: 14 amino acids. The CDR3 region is CASSLERINYGYTF. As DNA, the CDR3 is TGTGCCAGCAGCTTAGAACGGATTAACTATGGCTACACCTTC.

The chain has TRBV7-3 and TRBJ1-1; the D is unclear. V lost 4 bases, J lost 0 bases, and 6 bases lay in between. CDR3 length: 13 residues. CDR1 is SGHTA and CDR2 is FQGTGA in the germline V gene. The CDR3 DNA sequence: TGTGCCAGCAGCTCGGATATGAACACTGAAGCTTTCTTT. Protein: CASSSDMNTEAFF.

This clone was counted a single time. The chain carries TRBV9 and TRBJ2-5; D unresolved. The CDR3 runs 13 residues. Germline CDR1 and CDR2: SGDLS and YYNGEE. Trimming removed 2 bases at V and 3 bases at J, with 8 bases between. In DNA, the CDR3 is TGTGCCAGCAGCGTCCGATTAAAAGAGACCCAGTACTTC. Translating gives CASSVRLKETQYF.

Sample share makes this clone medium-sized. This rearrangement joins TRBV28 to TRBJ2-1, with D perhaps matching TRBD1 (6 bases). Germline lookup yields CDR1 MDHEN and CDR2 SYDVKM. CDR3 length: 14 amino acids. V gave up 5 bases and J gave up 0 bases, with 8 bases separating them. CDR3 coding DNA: TGTGCCAGCAGTGGGGGCAGCTCCTACAATGAGCAGTTCTTC. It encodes CASSGGSSYNEQFF.

For the CDR3, the DNA is TGCGCCAGCAGTTCCGGGACTCGCTCCTACGAGCAGTACTTC. It specifies CASSSGTRSYEQYF. The J gene is TRBJ2-7, the V gene TRBV5-1; maybe TRBD2 (6 bases). The ends were cut back, 5 bases at V and 0 bases at J, with 12 bases in the middle. CDR3 length: 14 residues. The germline gives CDR1 SGHRS, CDR2 YFSETQ.

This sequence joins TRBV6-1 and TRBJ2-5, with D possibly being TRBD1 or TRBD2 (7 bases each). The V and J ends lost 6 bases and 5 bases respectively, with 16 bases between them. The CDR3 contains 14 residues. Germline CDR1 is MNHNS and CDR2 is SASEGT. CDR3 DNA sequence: TGTGCCAGCAGGGCAGGGACAGCGGGGGAGACCCAGTACTTC. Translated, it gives CASRAGTAGETQYF.

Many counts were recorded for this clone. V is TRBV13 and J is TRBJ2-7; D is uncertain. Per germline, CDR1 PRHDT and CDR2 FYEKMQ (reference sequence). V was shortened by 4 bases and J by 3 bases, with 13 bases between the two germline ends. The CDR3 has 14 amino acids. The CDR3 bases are TGTGCCAGCAGCTCGGCCTCCCGGTACTACGAGCAGTACTTC. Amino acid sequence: CASSSASRYYEQYF.

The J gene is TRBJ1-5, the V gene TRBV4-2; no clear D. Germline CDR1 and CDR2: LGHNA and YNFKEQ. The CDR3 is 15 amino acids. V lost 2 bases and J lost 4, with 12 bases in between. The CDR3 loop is CASSQSYSKNQPQHF. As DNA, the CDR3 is TGTGCCAGCAGCCAATCTTACAGTAAGAATCAGCCCCAGCATTTT.

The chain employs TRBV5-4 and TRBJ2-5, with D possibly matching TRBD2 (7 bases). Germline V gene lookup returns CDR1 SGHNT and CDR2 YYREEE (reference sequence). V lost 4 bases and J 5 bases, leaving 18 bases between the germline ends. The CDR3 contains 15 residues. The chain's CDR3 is CASSQEGGGGETQYF. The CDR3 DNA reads TGTGCCAGCAGCCAAGAAGGGGGGGGAGGTGAGACCCAGTACTTC.

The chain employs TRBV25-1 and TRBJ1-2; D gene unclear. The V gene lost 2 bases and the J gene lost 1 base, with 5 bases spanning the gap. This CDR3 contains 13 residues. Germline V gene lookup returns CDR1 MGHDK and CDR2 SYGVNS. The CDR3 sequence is CASSENFNYGYTF. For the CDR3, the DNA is TGTGCCAGCAGTGAAAATTTTAACTATGGCTACACCTTC.

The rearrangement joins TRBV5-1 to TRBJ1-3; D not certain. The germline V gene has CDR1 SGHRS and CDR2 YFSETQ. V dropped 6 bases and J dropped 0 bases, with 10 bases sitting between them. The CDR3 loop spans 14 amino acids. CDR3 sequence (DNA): TGCGCCAGCAAGGACGGGAGCTCTGGAAACACCATATATTTT. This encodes CASKDGSSGNTIYF.

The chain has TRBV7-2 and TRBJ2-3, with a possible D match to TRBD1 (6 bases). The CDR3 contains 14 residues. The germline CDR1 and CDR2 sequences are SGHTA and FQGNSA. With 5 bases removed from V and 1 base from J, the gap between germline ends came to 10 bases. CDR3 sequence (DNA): TGTGCCAGCAGCCTAAGACAGGGCACAGATACGCAGTATTTT. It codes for CASSLRQGTDTQYF.

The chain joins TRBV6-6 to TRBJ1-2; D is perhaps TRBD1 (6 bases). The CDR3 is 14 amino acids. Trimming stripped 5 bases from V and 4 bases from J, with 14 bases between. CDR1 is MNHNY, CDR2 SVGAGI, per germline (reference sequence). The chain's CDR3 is CASSHPGTSYGYTF. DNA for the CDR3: TGTGCCAGCAGTCATCCTGGGACATCCTATGGCTACACCTTC.

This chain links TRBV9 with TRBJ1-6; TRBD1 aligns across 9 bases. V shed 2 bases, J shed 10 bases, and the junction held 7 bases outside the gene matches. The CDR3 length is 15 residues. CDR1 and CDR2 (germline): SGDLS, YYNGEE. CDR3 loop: CASSVSGTGRSPLHF. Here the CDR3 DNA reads TGTGCCAGCAGCGTTTCCGGGACAGGGCGATCACCCCTCCACTTT. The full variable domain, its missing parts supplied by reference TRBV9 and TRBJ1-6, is DSGVTQTPKHLITATGQRVTLRCSPRSGDLSVYWYQQSLDQGLQFLIQYYNGEERAKGNILERFSAQQFPDLHSELNLSSLELGDSALYFCASSVSGTGRSPLHFGNGTRLTVT.

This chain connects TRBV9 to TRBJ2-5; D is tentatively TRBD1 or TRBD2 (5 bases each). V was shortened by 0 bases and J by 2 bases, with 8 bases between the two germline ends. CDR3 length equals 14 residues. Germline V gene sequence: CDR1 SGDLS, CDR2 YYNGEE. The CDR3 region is CASSVGGGQETQYF. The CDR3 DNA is TGTGCCAGCAGCGTAGGGGGCGGGCAAGAGACCCAGTACTTC.

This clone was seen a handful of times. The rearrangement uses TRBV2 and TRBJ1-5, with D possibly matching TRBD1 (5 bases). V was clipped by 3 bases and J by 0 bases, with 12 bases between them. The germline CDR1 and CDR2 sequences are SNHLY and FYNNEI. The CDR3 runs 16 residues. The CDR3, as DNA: TGTGCCAGCAGTGAGAGGGGCCCAAATAGCAATCAGCCCCAGCATTTT. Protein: CASSERGPNSNQPQHF. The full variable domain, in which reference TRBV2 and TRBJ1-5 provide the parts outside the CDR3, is EPEVTQTPSHQVTQMGQEVILRCVPISNHLYFYWYRQILGQKVEFLVSFYNNEISEKSEIFDDQFSVERPDGSNFTLKIRSTKLEDSAMYFCASSERGPNSNQPQHFGDGTRLSIL.

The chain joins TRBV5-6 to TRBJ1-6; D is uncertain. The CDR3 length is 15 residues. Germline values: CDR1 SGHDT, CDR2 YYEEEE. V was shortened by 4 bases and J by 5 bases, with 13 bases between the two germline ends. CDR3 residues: CASSLYGGNNSPLHF. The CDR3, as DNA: TGTGCCAGCAGCCTGTACGGCGGAAATAATTCACCCCTCCACTTT.

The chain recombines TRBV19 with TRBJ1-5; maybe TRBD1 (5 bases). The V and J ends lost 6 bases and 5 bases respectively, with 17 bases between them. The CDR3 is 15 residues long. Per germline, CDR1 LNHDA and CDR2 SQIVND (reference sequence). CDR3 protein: CASSEPGRLDQPQHF. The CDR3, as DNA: TGTGCCAGTAGCGAGCCGGGACGGTTAGATCAGCCCCAGCATTTT.